This record concerns one T cell receptor beta chain sequence. Antigen unknown. The sample comes from a study of shared clonotypes between healthy human individuals. Study-wide results and limits: Compared with clonotypes that all four donors shared, non-shared clonotypes had lower generation probabilities.

CDR1 and CDR2 (germline): SEHNR, FQNEAQ (reference sequence). This CDR3 is 14 amino acids long. V was pared by 5 bases and J by 1 base, with 11 bases between. The DNA input per sorted-subset replicate PCR was roughly 0.2 ug, corresponding to roughly 31,000 T cell genomes. Produced via immunoSEQ multiplex PCR; TCRdb's table is partial and in-frame only. In the table there are about 1.5 million clones, approximately 98% of which are singletons. Material: naive CD4+ T cells sorted from blood. Described subset: CD45RA+ positively selected. The chain recombines TRBV7-9 with TRBJ1-1; unclear D gene. This sequence originates from a young man in good health. CDR3 DNA: TGTGCCAGCAGCGTATCTGGCAGGAACACTGAAGCTTTCTTT. Protein: CASSVSGRNTEAFF.